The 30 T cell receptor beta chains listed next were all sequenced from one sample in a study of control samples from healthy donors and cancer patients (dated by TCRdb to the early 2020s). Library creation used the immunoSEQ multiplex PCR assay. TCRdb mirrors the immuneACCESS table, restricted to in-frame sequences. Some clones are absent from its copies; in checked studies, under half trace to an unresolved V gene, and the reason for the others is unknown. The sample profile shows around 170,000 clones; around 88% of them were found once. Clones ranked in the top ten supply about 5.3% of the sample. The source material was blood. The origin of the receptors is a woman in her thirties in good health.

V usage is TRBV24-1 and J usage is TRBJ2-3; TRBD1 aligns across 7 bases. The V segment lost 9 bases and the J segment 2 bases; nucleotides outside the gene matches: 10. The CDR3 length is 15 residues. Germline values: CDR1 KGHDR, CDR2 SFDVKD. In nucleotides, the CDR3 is TGTGCCACCTCGGGACAGTCGTCTGTCACAGATACGCAGTATTTT. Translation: CATSGQSSVTDTQYF.

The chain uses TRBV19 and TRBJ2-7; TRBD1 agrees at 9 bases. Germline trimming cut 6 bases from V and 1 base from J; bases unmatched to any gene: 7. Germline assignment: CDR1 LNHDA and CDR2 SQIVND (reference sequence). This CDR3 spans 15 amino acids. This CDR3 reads CASSPGTGTSYEQYF. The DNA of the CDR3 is TGTGCCAGTAGCCCAGGGACAGGGACTTCCTACGAGCAGTACTTC. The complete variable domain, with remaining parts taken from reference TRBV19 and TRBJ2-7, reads DGGITQSPKYLFRKEGQNVTLSCEQNLNHDAMYWYRQDPGQGLRLIYYSQIVNDFQKGDIAEGYSVSREKKESFPLTVTSAQKNPTAFYLCASSPGTGTSYEQYFGPGTRLTVT.

DNA for the CDR3: TGCACCAGCAGCCAAGATTCCGGGCAGGGGGCTTCCAACGAGCAGTACGTC. It translates to CTSSQDSGQGASNEQYV. V is TRBV1 and J is TRBJ2-7; the table assigns TRBD1, which was not confirmed against the DNA. TRBV1 is a pseudogene locus. CDR3 length equals 17 residues.

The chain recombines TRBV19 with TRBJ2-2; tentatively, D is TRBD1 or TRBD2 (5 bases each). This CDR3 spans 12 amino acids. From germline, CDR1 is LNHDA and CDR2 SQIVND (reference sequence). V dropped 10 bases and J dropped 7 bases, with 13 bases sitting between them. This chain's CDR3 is CATRARDGELFF. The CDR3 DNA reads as TGTGCCACCAGGGCCCGGGACGGGGAGCTGTTTTTT.

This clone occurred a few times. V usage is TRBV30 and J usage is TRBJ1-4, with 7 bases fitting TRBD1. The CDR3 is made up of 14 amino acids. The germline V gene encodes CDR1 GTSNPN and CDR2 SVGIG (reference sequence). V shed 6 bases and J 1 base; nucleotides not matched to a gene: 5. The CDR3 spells CACIDRETNEKLFF. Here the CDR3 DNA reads TGTGCCTGTATAGACAGGGAAACTAATGAAAAACTGTTTTTT.

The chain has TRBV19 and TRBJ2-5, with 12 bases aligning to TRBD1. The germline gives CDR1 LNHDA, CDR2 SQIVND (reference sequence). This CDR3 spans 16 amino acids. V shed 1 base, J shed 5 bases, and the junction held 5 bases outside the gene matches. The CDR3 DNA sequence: TGTGCCAGTAGTATAGGGGGGACAGGGGGCGTGGAGACCCAGTACTTC. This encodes CASSIGGTGGVETQYF.

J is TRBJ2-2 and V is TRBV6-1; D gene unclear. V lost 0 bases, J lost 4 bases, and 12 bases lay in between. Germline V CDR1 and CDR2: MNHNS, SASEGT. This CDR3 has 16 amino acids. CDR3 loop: CASSEAVGKPTGELFF. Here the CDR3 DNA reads TGTGCCAGCAGTGAAGCGGTGGGAAAGCCCACCGGGGAGCTGTTTTTT.

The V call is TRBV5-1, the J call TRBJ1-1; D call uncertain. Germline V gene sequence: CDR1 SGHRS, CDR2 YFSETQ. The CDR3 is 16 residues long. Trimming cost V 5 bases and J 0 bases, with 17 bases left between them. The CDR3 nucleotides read TGCGCCAGCAGACTGGACGGGCGGGCGGTGAACACTGAAGCTTTCTTT. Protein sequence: CASRLDGRAVNTEAFF.

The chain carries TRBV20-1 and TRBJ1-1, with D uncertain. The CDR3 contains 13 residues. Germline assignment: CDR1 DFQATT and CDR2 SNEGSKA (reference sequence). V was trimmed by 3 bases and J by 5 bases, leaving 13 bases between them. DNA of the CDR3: TGCAGTGCTAGTCAAGGACGTTGGACTGAAGCTTTCTTT. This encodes CSASQGRWTEAFF.

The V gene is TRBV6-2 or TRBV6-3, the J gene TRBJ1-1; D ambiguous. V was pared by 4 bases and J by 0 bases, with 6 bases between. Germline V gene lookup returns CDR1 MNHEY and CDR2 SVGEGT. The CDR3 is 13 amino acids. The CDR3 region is CASSLELNTEAFF. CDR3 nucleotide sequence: TGTGCCAGCAGTTTAGAACTGAACACTGAAGCTTTCTTT.

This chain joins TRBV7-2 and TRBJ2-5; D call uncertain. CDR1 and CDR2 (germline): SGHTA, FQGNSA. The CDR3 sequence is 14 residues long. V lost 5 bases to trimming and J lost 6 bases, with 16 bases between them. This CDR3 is CASSPSRVEQTQYF. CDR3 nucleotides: TGTGCCAGCAGCCCTTCAAGGGTTGAACAGACCCAGTACTTC.

CDR3 DNA: TGTGCCAGCAGCCTCCAGAGGGCTAGCGGGAGTTACAATGAGCAGTTCTTC. This codes for CASSLQRASGSYNEQFF. The genes are TRBV7-9 and TRBJ2-1, with 10 bases lining up with TRBD2. Looked up from germline, CDR1 is SEHNR and CDR2 is FQNEAQ (reference sequence). The CDR3 has 17 amino acids. J was trimmed by 4 bases and V by 5 bases; bases with no gene match: 11.

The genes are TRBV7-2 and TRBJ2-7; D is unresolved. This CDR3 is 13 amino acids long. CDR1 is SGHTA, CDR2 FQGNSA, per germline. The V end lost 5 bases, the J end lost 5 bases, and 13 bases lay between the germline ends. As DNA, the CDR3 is TGTGCCAGCAGCACCCGCCGAGGCGACGAGCAGTACTTC. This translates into CASSTRRGDEQYF. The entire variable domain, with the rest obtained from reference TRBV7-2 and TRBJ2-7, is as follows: GAGVSQSPSNKVTEKGKDVELRCDPISGHTALYWYRQSLGQGLEFLIYFQGNSAPDKSGLPSDRFSAERTGGSVSTLTIQRTQQEDSAVYLCASSTRRGDEQYFGPGTRLTVT.

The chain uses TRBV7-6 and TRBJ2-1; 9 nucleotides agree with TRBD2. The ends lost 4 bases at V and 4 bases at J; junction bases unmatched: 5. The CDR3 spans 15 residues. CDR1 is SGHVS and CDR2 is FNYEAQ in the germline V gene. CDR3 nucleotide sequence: TGTGCCAGCAGCTCCCTGGCGGGGGGGTACAATGAGCAGTTCTTC. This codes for CASSSLAGGYNEQFF.

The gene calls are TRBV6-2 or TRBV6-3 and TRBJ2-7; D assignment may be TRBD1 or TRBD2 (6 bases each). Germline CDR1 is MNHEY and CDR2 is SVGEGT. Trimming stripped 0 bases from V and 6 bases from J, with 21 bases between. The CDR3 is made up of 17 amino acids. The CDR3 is CASSYSRWQGSGGEQYV. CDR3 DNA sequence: TGTGCCAGCAGTTACTCGAGGTGGCAGGGGTCCGGGGGCGAGCAGTACGTC.

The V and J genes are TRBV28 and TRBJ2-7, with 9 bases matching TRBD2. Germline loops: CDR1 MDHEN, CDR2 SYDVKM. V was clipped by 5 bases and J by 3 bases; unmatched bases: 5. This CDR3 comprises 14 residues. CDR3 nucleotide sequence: TGTGCCAGCAGTGGACTAGCGAACCACTACGAGCAGTACTTC. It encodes CASSGLANHYEQYF. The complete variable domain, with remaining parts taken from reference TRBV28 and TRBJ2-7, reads DVKVTQSSRYLVKRTGEKVFLECVQDMDHENMFWYRQDPGLGLRLIYFSYDVKMKEKGDIPEGYSVSREKKERFSLILESASTNQTSMYLCASSGLANHYEQYFGPGTRLTVT.

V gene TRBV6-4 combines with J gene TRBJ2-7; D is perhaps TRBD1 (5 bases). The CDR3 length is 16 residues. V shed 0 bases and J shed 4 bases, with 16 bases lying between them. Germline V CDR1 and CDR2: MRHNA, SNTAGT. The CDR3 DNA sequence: TGTGCCAGCAGTGACTCGTGGCAGGGCCATTTTTACGAGCAGTACGTC. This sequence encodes CASSDSWQGHFYEQYV.

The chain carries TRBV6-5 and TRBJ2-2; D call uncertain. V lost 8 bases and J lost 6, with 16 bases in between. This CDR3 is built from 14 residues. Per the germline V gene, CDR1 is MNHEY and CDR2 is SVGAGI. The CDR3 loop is CASGRIGFAGELFF. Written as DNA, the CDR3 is TGTGCCAGCGGACGGATAGGGTTTGCCGGGGAGCTGTTTTTT.

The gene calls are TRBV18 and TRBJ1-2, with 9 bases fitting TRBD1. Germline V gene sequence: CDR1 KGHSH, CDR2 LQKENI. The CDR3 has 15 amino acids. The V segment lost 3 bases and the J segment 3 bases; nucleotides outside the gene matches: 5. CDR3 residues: CASSPRQGDDYGYTF. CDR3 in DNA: TGTGCCAGCTCACCCCGACAGGGGGATGACTATGGCTACACCTTC. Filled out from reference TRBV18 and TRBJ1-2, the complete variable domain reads NAGVMQNPRHLVRRRGQEARLRCSPMKGHSHVYWYRQLPEEGLKFMVYLQKENIIDESGMPKERFSAEFPKEGPSILRIQQVVRGDSAAYFCASSPRQGDDYGYTFGSGTRLTVV.

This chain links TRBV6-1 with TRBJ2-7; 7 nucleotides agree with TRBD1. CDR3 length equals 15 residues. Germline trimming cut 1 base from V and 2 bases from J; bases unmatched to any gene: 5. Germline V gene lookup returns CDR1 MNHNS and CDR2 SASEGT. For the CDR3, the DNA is TGTGCCAGCAGTGAAGGCCCTGGGACAGCCTACGAGCAGTACTTC. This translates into CASSEGPGTAYEQYF.

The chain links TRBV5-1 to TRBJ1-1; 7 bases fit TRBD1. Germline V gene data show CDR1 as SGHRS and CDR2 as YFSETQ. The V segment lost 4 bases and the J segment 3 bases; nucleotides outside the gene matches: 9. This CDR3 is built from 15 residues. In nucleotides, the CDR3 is TGCGCCAGCAGCGCAAAAGACAGGGCTTACACTGAAGCTTTCTTT. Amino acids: CASSAKDRAYTEAFF.

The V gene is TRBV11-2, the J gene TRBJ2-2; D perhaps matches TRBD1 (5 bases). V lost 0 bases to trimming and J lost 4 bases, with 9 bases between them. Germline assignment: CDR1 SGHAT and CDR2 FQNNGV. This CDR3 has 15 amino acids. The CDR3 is CASSLEPGITGELFF. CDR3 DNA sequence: TGTGCCAGCAGCTTAGAGCCAGGGATCACCGGGGAGCTGTTTTTT.

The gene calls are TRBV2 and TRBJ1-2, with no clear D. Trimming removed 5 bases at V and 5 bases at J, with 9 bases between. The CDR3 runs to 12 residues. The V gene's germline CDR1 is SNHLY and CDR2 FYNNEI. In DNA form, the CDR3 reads TGTGCCAGCAGTTTGGAAGGGTATGGCTACACCTTC. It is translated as CASSLEGYGYTF.

The CDR3 bases are TGTGCCAGCAGTTTAAAGGGGTACACTGAAGCTTTCTTT. Residues: CASSLKGYTEAFF. This chain links TRBV28 with TRBJ1-1, with D possibly being TRBD1 (5 bases). Deletions cut 2 bases from V and 3 bases from J, with 7 bases between. Germline values: CDR1 MDHEN, CDR2 SYDVKM. The CDR3 length is 13 residues. Supplemented by reference TRBV28 and TRBJ1-1, the full variable domain reads DVKVTQSSRYLVKRTGEKVFLECVQDMDHENMFWYRQDPGLGLRLIYFSYDVKMKEKGDIPEGYSVSREKKERFSLILESASTNQTSMYLCASSLKGYTEAFFGQGTRLTVV.

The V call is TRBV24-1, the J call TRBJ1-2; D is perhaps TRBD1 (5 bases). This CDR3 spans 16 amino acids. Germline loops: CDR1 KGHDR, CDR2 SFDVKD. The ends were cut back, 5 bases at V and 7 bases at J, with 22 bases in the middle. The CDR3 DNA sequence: TGTGCCACCAGTGCCCCCCAATCGGCGGGGACCGGTGGCTACACCTTC. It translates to CATSAPQSAGTGGYTF.

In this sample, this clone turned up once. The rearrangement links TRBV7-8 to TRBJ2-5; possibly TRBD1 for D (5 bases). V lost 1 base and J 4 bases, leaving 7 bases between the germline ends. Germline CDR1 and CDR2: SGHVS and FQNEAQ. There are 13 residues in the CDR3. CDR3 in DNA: TGTGCCAGCAGCTTAGATGACAGAGAGACCCAGTACTTC. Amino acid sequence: CASSLDDRETQYF.

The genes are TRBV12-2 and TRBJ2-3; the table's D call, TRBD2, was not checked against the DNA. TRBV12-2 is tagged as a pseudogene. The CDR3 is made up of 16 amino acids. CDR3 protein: CASRWRLARFADTQYF. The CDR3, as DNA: TGTGCAAGTCGCTGGAGACTAGCGCGATTCGCAGATACGCAGTATTTT.

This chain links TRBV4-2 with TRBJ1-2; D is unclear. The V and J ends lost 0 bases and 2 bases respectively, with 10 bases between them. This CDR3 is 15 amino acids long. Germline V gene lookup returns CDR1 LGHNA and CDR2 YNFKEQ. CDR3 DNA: TGTGCCAGCAGCCAAGATTATAACTCCAACTATGGCTACACCTTC. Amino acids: CASSQDYNSNYGYTF.

CDR3 in amino acids: CASSMGRGGTGQFF. Written as DNA, the CDR3 is TGTGCCAGTAGTATGGGTCGGGGCGGGACAGGGCAGTTCTTC. The V call is TRBV19, the J call TRBJ2-1, with 8 bases lining up with TRBD1. Trimming took 3 bases from V and 12 from J; bases not matched to a gene: 10. Germline V gene data show CDR1 as LNHDA and CDR2 as SQIVND (reference sequence). The CDR3 is 14 amino acids.

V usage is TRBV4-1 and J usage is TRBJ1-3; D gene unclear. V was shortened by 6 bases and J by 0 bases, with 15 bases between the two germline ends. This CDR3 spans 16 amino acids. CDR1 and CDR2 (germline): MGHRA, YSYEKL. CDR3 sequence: CASRHPGSRSGNTIYF. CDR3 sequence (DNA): TGCGCCAGCAGACACCCAGGTTCCCGCTCTGGAAACACCATATATTTT.